Listed here are 2 T cell receptor beta chains from one sample, sequenced in a study of T-cell reconstitution after alpha-beta-depleted transplantation in children. Unique molecular identifiers were built into the TCRbeta library. Each CDR3 protein gets one entry after TCRdb re-called the PCR reads with MiXCR. The top ten clones hold roughly 25% of a sample with about 110,000 distinct CDR3 sequences, approximately 6.6% of them seen once. The sequences come from PBMCs, mostly from graft donor cells, collected 360 days after TCRalphabeta/CD19-depleted stem cell transplant. The receptor set was obtained from a male patient aged 2 to 9 who had a stem cell transplant for acute lymphoblastic leukemia, so the T cells may come from the graft donor.

This clonotype was seen repeatedly, ten times or more. The V and J genes are TRBV28 and TRBJ1-1, with a weak D call TRBD1 (6 bases). This CDR3 comprises 14 residues. Germline CDR1 reads MDHEN; CDR2 reads SYDVKM. Trimming shortened V by 2 bases and J by 4 bases, and 11 bases separated the two germline ends. The CDR3 spells CASSLDRPLTEAFF. CDR3 nucleotide sequence: TGTGCCAGCAGTTTAGACAGGCCGCTCACTGAAGCTTTCTTT.

This clonotype was counted many times. CDR3 sequence reads: CASSLVAGVAGELFF. The CDR3 DNA reads as TGTGCCAGCAGTTTAGTGGCGGGAGTTGCCGGGGAGCTGTTTTTT. The J gene is TRBJ2-2, the V gene TRBV28, with 7 bases identical to TRBD2. Germline V lookup: CDR1 MDHEN, CDR2 SYDVKM. This CDR3 has 15 residues. Unmatched junction bases numbered 6, after V lost 2 bases and J lost 6 bases.